This T cell receptor (beta chain) was retrieved from a study of T-cell memory formation after mild COVID-19. The overall study: For the most part, TCR clusters were specific to one donor. Notes on the study in general: CD4+ contracting clones were mainly CM and EM; CD8+ ones, EMRA. Cross-reactive memory apparently joined, as some responding clones appeared in pre-infection memory. Whereas later expanders leaned CD4+, clones contracting day 15 to 85 showed a balanced CD4/CD8 makeup.

TCRdb processed the 5' RACE reads anew with MiXCR; each CDR3 protein has one entry. This table has fewer than 250,000 distinct CDR3 sequences, about a sixth appearing once. Trimming left V 5 bases short and J 2 bases short, with 13 bases between. Germline CDR1 and CDR2: DFQATT and SNEGSKA (reference sequence). The CDR3 length is 15 residues. A note on this clonotype: Its antigen is not known.

The V and J genes are TRBV20-1 and TRBJ2-6, with D perhaps TRBD1 (5 bases). The receptor's source is an adult woman who had mild COVID-19 (a few samples of this study predate the infection). Cell type and time point are not known. The sequenced sample was PBMCs or a T cell subset sorted from them (not recorded which). CDR3 DNA sequence: TGCAGTGCTTTAATTAGGGGAACTGGGGCCAACGTCCTGACTTTC. It is translated as CSALIRGTGANVLTF.